What follows describes a single T cell receptor beta chain. The data were taken from a study of Ad26.COV2.S vaccination and SARS-CoV-2 variants. About the research overall: Of the COV1001 trial arms, the Ad26.COV2.S arm included the donor.

Some clones are missing from TCRdb's copy, which holds only in-frame ones; the method was immunoSEQ multiplex PCR. The data contain around 300,000 clones, approximately 90% of them singletons. Treatment indicated: roughly 19 received Ad26.COV2.S at low or high dose, single or two shots; several received placebo; per-sample allocation not given. Each sample was drawn 63 days after the first injection (of vaccine or placebo). Aged 18-55 years, donor was enrolled in Boston in the early 2020s. The CDR3 loop spans 15 amino acids. CDR1 and CDR2 (germline): SGDLS, YYNGEE. With 0 bases removed from V and 2 bases from J, the gap between germline ends came to 10 bases.

This TCR was recovered from a person aged 18 to 65 who received the Ad26.COV2.S COVID-19 vaccine or a placebo. Sequencing was performed on peripheral blood, taken in a trial of Ad26.COV2.S vaccine versus placebo. The chain is built from TRBV9 and TRBJ2-3, with D tentatively TRBD2 (5 bases). The CDR3 sequence is CASSVVSGFTDTQYF. The CDR3 coding sequence is TGTGCCAGCAGCGTAGTAAGCGGTTTCACAGATACGCAGTATTTT.